The 22 T cell receptor beta chains listed next were all sequenced from one sample in a study of T cell repertoires in cytomegalovirus infection. TCRdb itself ran the reads through MiXCR, one entry per CDR3 protein. The top ten hold around a fifth of the sample, which has tens of thousands of distinct CDR3 sequences, about 4.2% seen once. Material: PBMCs. The receptor set was obtained from a human donor in good health (CMV status not recorded). Some clones in this sample may be carry-over from other donors' samples.

This clonotype appeared many times. This sequence joins TRBV7-8 and TRBJ2-5; 13 nucleotides line up with TRBD2. V shed 3 bases and J 4 bases; nucleotides not matched to a gene: 5. This CDR3 has 16 residues. Germline lookup yields CDR1 SGHVS and CDR2 FQNEAQ. CDR3 nucleotide sequence: TGTGCCAGCAGCTTTGGACTAGCGGGAGTGGGAGAGACCCAGTACTTC. Its translation: CASSFGLAGVGETQYF.

This clonotype was counted at least ten times. The chain has TRBV27 and TRBJ2-5; D is possibly TRBD2 (7 bases). CDR1 and CDR2 (germline): MNHEY, SMNVEV (reference sequence). The germline V and J ends were trimmed by 5 bases and 5 bases, with 18 bases remaining between them. The CDR3 length is 15 residues. The CDR3 DNA follows: TGTGCCAGCAGTGGGGGGGCAAGGGGCTGGGAGACCCAGTACTTC. This gives the protein CASSGGARGWETQYF.

This clonotype has a count of ten or more. The chain carries TRBV20-1 and TRBJ2-1; D is unresolved. The germline CDR1 and CDR2 sequences are DFQATT and SNEGSKA (reference sequence). The CDR3 sequence is 14 residues long. V dropped 1 base and J dropped 3 bases, with 10 bases sitting between them. For the CDR3, the DNA is TGCAGTGCTAGAGTCAGCGTGAACTACAATGAGCAGTTCTTC. It yields the protein CSARVSVNYNEQFF.

This clonotype was seen ten or more times. The J gene is TRBJ1-5, the V gene TRBV7-8, with D perhaps matching TRBD1 (6 bases). Germline CDR1 SGHVS, CDR2 FQNEAQ. The ends were cut back, 4 bases at V and 5 bases at J, with 12 bases in the middle. The CDR3 has 14 amino acids. Here the CDR3 DNA reads TGTGCCAGCAGCTCCGGACAGCTACATCAGCCCCAGCATTTT. Translated, it gives CASSSGQLHQPQHF.

This clonotype was seen many times. The genes are TRBV12-3 or TRBV12-4 and TRBJ2-3, with D perhaps matching TRBD1 (5 bases). V lost 3 bases and J 3 bases, leaving 13 bases between the germline ends. This CDR3 has 15 amino acids. The CDR3 region is CASSFPSRATDTQYF. DNA of the CDR3: TGTGCCAGCAGTTTTCCTTCCAGGGCGACAGATACGCAGTATTTT.

The sample holds many counts of this clonotype. This chain joins TRBV19 and TRBJ2-7; D not resolved. The CDR3 contains 13 residues. Germline CDR1 and CDR2: LNHDA and SQIVND (reference sequence). V dropped 3 bases and J dropped 1 base, with 7 bases sitting between them. The CDR3 region has the DNA TGTGCCAGTAGTATCGAATATTCCTACGAGCAGTACTTC. Amino acids: CASSIEYSYEQYF.

In the case of this clonotype: Given a much more abundant clone one base away, this may be a read error. This chain links TRBV7-2 with TRBJ1-5; perhaps TRBD1 as D (5 bases). CDR1 SGHTA and CDR2 FQGNSA come from the germline V gene. V lost 3 bases to trimming and J lost 6 bases, with 6 bases between them. The CDR3 spans 12 residues. The CDR3 loop reads CASSLGGQPQHF. The CDR3 region has the DNA TGTGCCAGCAGCTTGGGGGGTCAGCCCCAGCATTTT.

This clonotype has ten or more counts. This chain links TRBV7-9 with TRBJ1-1; D gene uncertain. The CDR3 has 13 residues. V lost 8 bases, J lost 1 base, and 11 bases lay in between. Germline V lookup: CDR1 SEHNR, CDR2 FQNEAQ (reference sequence). CDR3 loop: CASGSTANTEAFF. DNA for the CDR3: TGTGCCAGCGGTTCGACGGCGAACACTGAAGCTTTCTTT.

This clonotype was seen repeatedly, ten times or more. V is TRBV6-2 or TRBV6-3 and J is TRBJ2-1, with 8 bases aligning to TRBD2. CDR1 and CDR2 (germline): MNHEY, SVGEGT. This CDR3 contains 16 residues. Trimming at V came to 6 bases and at J to 2 bases, leaving 9 bases not matched to a gene. The CDR3 spells CASSRAGTRAYNEQFF. Here the CDR3 DNA reads TGTGCCAGCAGCCGGGCCGGGACTAGGGCCTACAATGAGCAGTTCTTC.

This clonotype was counted at least ten times. The V and J genes are TRBV6-1 and TRBJ1-1; D might be TRBD1 (5 bases). Germline V gene lookup returns CDR1 MNHNS and CDR2 SASEGT. Trimming pared 4 bases from V and 7 bases from J, leaving 13 bases between. CDR3 length: 13 amino acids. This chain's CDR3 is CASSARGTLEAFF. In DNA, the CDR3 is TGTGCCAGCAGTGCGCGGGGGACCCTTGAAGCTTTCTTT.

This clonotype appeared many times. The V gene is TRBV7-2, the J gene TRBJ2-4; TRBD2 might be the D (6 bases). Trimming took 7 bases from V and 9 from J, leaving 16 bases between them. The CDR3 covers 13 residues. The germline V gene has CDR1 SGHTA and CDR2 FQGNSA. DNA of the CDR3: TGTGCCAGCACCCAGGGCTATAGCGGCATTCAGTACTTC. This gives the protein CASTQGYSGIQYF.

This clonotype was detected many times. Here the CDR3 reads CASSPPLRDRATGELFF. In nucleotides, the CDR3 is TGTGCCAGCTCACCCCCGCTCCGGGACAGGGCCACCGGGGAGCTGTTTTTT. The rearrangement joins TRBV7-8 to TRBJ2-2, with 9 positions matching TRBD1. This CDR3 has 17 residues. V lost 8 bases, J lost 4 bases, and 14 bases stayed unmatched. Germline CDR1 SGHVS, CDR2 FQNEAQ.

The table lists this clonotype with many counts. V usage is TRBV28 and J usage is TRBJ2-1; 7 bases are a match to TRBD1. V lost 8 bases to trimming and J lost 7 bases; unmatched junction nucleotides: 14. Germline V gene data show CDR1 as MDHEN and CDR2 as SYDVKM. This CDR3 contains 15 residues. The CDR3, as DNA: TGTGCCAGCTCCCTAGGGGGCGGATTATTGAATGAGCAGTTCTTC. Translation: CASSLGGGLLNEQFF.

This clonotype was seen at least ten times. The V gene is TRBV5-1, the J gene TRBJ2-5, with TRBD2 matching over 11 bases. This CDR3 has 13 residues. After removal of 4 bases from V and 4 bases from J, the junction contained 0 bases not matched to a gene. CDR1 and CDR2 (germline): SGHRS, YFSETQ. The CDR3 nucleotides read TGCGCCAGCAGCCTAGCGGGAGGAGAGACCCAGTACTTC. It yields the protein CASSLAGGETQYF. Variable domain in full (rest from reference TRBV5-1 and TRBJ2-5): KAGVTQTPRYLIKTRGQQVTLSCSPISGHRSVSWYQQTPGQGLQFLFEYFSETQRNKGNFPGRFSGRQFSNSRSEMNVSTLELGDSALYLCASSLAGGETQYFGPGTRLLVL.

This clonotype has a count of ten or more. This chain uses TRBV19 with TRBJ2-1; the D gene is possibly TRBD2 (5 bases). Trimming pared 1 base from V and 7 bases from J, leaving 11 bases between. The CDR3 is 14 amino acids. The germline gives CDR1 LNHDA, CDR2 SQIVND (reference sequence). The CDR3 DNA reads TGTGCCAGTAGTATAGTTTCGGGCGGGAATGAGCAGTTCTTC. Protein product: CASSIVSGGNEQFF.

This clonotype was detected many times. The rearrangement uses TRBV7-6 and TRBJ2-5, with a possible D match to TRBD1 (5 bases). V was shortened by 8 bases and J by 5 bases, with 12 bases between the two germline ends. Germline CDR1 reads SGHVS; CDR2 reads FNYEAQ. The CDR3 has 12 residues. The CDR3 loop reads CASLGAEETQYF. The CDR3 DNA reads as TGTGCCAGCTTAGGGGCGGAGGAGACCCAGTACTTC.

This clonotype was picked up many times. For the CDR3, the DNA is TGTGCCAGTAGTATAGACCCCCTCCCTAGCGGGGCCTACAATGAGCAGTTCTTC. Translation gives CASSIDPLPSGAYNEQFF. This chain connects TRBV19 to TRBJ2-1; 9 nucleotides align to TRBD2. Per the germline V gene, CDR1 is LNHDA and CDR2 is SQIVND (reference sequence). V lost 0 bases to trimming and J lost 2 bases; unmatched junction nucleotides: 8. The CDR3 extends over 18 amino acids.

In its sample, this clonotype was seen many times. J is TRBJ2-3 and V is TRBV7-2; D is undetermined. Germline-derived CDR1 and CDR2 are SGHTA and FQGNSA. Trimming shortened V by 4 bases and J by 2 bases, and 13 bases separated the two germline ends. This CDR3 has 15 residues. The chain's CDR3 is CASSSIWGITDTQYF. The DNA of the CDR3 is TGTGCCAGCAGCTCTATATGGGGTATCACAGATACGCAGTATTTT.

This clonotype was recorded many times. An end of the junction does not agree with germline; a read error may underlie this. The gene calls are TRBV7-6 and TRBJ2-1, with 7 nucleotides matching TRBD2. The CDR3 contains 13 residues. Germline lookup yields CDR1 SGHVS and CDR2 FNYEAQ. The CDR3, as DNA: TGTGCTAGCAGCCCCGGCGGGGGTTCGGAGCAGTTCTTC. As protein: CASSPGGGSEQFF.

This clonotype was observed many times. The chain employs TRBV12-3 or TRBV12-4 and TRBJ1-1; D might be TRBD1 (5 bases). V gave up 6 bases and J gave up 1 base, with 15 bases separating them. The CDR3 is 15 amino acids. As DNA, the CDR3 is TGTGCCAGCAGCCGTTTCGGGGGAAGGAACACTGAAGCTTTCTTT. Translation gives CASSRFGGRNTEAFF.

This clonotype was seen many times. The genes are TRBV19 and TRBJ2-2; D uncertain. From germline, CDR1 is LNHDA and CDR2 SQIVND (reference sequence). The CDR3 has 13 amino acids. V lost 7 bases and J lost 5, with 11 bases in between. In DNA, the CDR3 is TGTGCCAGTACCCCCTACAAGACCGGGGAGCTGTTTTTT. Translation: CASTPYKTGELFF.

This clonotype was detected many times. V gene TRBV7-2 combines with J gene TRBJ1-1; unclear D gene. The germline gives CDR1 SGHTA, CDR2 FQGNSA. CDR3 length equals 15 residues. V lost 2 bases to trimming and J lost 0 bases, with 10 bases between them. Here the CDR3 DNA reads TGTGCCAGCAGCTTATTGTCAGGCATGAACACTGAAGCTTTCTTT. Translated, it gives CASSLLSGMNTEAFF.